The entry that follows covers one T cell receptor (beta chain) sequence. Its antigen remains undetermined. There are no base qualities to consult, and no much larger clone falls within one base. These data come from a study of blood T cells in healthy people across ages (dated by TCRdb to the mid-2010s). Regarding the complete study: In model experiments, template switching captured about one uniquely barcoded TCR beta cDNA molecule for every two T cells. Using deep sequencing normalized with unique cDNA molecular identifiers, the study measured how TCR beta repertoire diversity changes with age. The donors were split into four age groups: young (average 16 years), middle-aged (roughly 39), aged (over 55) and long-lived (roughly 80). To avoid experimental bias, donors of different ages were distributed randomly across sequencing lanes. For two donors (one aged 18 to 29 and one aged 80 or older), the study analyzed two additional independent replicas of 1 million unique cDNA reads from the same blood draw.

The germline V gene provides CDR1 ENHRY and CDR2 SYGVKD. Including cysteine and phenylalanine, the CDR3 has 17 amino acids. The sequence is cut down to CDR3 DNA, 51 bases in frame from base 1. Germline trimming amounts to 2 bases on V and 4 bases on J, with 12 as the count of junction bases outside the gene matches. The library was built by means of 5' RACE. Sequencer: Illumina HiSeq 2500. A second PCR of roughly 7 to 11 cycles was performed with a sample-barcoded 5' primer and a J-beta primer mix. A unique molecular identifier was introduced onto each TCR beta cDNA molecule by a template-switch 5' adaptor carrying 12 random nucleotides. Each sample yielded at least 3 million CDR3-containing paired-end reads. All of the RNA was converted into first-strand cDNA using the Mint cDNA synthesis kit, with a TRBC-specific oligonucleotide serving as the primer. All cDNA was treated with uracil-DNA glycosylase and then went through a first 18-cycle PCR with the universal primers M1SS and BC2_uni_R. The authors processed their data as follows. Normalization of each sample was performed by random selection of 1 million high-quality reads, each carrying a distinct molecular identifier. Reads with shared molecular identifiers were discarded instead of being binned into consensus sequences. MiTCR, set to a Q25 quality threshold and the strictest error-elimination algorithm, was used for CDR3 identification, clonotype clustering and error correction. Lower-bound total TCR beta diversity was estimated with a nonparametric unseen species model using Euler transformation. Clones were called with MiXCR by TCRdb after fastp trimmed the public reads at Q25, and only in-frame beta chains were retained. Here each entry gathers all rows of one CDR3 protein and keeps the most common genes and DNA. None of the V and J calls come from the authors' own analysis; TCRdb made them. In all, the sample holds over 1.5 million distinct CDR3 sequences, and less than 50% of those were seen once. The ten largest clones represent over 2% of the sample.

The approximately 40 donors, aged roughly 6 to 90 years, were systemically healthy Caucasian individuals from Russia. Ten milliliters of peripheral blood were collected from each donor into EDTA-treated Vacutainer tubes. Ficoll-Paque density-gradient centrifugation was used to isolate PBMCs, with at least 7 million obtained per sample. Trizol reagent was used to extract total RNA from the PBMCs, yielding at least 5 micrograms per sample. For every donor, flow cytometry on a PBMC aliquot measured the percentage of naive CD45RAhigh/CD27high T cells. Study-wide findings and limitations: Compared with the aged group, the long-lived group had more naive CD4+ T cells, fewer expanded clones and increased TCR diversity, a pattern suggesting age selection. Because donor CMV infection status was unknown, age-related changes in expanded clonotypes were potentially confounded. As age increased, observed TCR beta diversity per million T cells dropped in a roughly linear way, and a significant reduction was already evident by age about 36. Bulk unsorted PBMC profiling prevented conclusive comparison of naive and antigen-experienced compartments. Estimates of total diversity based on one million sequenced T cells were considered lower bounds and underestimates. Observed TCR beta diversity correlated strongly with the percentage of naive T cells measured by flow cytometry.

The receptor comes from a woman aged 35 to 49 in good health. Here the chain combines TRBV10-3 and TRBJ2-3, with 7 junctional bases fitting TRBD1. The sequenced material came from blood. The CDR3 reads as follows: CAISERNRGLSPDTQYF. The nucleotide sequence is given as TGTGCCATCAGTGAGCGGAACAGGGGCCTCTCTCCAGATACGCAGTATTTT.